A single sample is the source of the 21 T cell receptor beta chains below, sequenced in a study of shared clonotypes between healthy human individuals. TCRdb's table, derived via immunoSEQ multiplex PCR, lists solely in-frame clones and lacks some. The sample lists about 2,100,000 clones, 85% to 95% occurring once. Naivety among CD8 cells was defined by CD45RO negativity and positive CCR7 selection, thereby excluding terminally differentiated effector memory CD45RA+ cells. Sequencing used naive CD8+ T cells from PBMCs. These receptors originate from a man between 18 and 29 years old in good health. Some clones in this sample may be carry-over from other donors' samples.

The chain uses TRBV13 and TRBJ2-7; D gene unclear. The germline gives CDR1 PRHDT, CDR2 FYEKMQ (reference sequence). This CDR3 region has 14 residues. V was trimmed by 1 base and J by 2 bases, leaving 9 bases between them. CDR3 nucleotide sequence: TGTGCCAGCAGCTTAGACTCAGAGACCTACGAGCAGTACTTC. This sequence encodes CASSLDSETYEQYF.

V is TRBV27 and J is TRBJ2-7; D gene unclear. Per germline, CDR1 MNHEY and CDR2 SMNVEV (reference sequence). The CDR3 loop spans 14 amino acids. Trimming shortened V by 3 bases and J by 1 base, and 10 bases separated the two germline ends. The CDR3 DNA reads TGTGCCAGCAGTTTTTGGAGAACGTCCTACGAGCAGTACTTC. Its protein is CASSFWRTSYEQYF.

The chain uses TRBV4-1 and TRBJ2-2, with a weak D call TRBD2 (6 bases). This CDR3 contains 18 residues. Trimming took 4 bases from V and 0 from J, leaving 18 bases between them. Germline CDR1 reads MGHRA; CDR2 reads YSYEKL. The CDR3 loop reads CASSRTTGVTTNTGELFF. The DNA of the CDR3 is TGCGCCAGCAGCCGGACAACGGGGGTTACCACGAACACCGGGGAGCTGTTTTTT.

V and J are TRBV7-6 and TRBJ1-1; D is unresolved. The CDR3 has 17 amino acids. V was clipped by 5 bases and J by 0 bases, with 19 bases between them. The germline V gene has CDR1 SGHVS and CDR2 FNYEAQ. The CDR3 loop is CASSPGGPDTMNTEAFF. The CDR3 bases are TGTGCCAGCAGCCCCGGCGGCCCCGACACTATGAACACTGAAGCTTTCTTT.

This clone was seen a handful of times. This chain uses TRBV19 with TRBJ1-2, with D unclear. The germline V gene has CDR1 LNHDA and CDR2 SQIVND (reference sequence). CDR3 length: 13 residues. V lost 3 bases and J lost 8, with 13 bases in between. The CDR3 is CASSMLPPEGYTF. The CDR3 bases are TGTGCCAGTAGTATGCTTCCGCCAGAGGGCTACACCTTC.

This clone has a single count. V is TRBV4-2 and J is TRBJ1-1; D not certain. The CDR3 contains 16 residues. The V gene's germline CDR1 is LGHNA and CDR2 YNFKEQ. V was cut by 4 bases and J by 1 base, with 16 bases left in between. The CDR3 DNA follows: TGTGCCAGCAGCCCCGCAAAATTCAGGACGAACACTGAAGCTTTCTTT. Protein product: CASSPAKFRTNTEAFF.

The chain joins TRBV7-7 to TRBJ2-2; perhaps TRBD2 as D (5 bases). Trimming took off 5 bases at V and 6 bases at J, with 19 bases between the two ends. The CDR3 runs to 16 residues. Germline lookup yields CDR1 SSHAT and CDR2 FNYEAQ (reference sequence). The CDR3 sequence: CASSPLVGDYPGELFF. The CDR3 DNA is TGTGCCAGCAGCCCGTTGGTCGGGGATTACCCCGGGGAGCTGTTTTTT.

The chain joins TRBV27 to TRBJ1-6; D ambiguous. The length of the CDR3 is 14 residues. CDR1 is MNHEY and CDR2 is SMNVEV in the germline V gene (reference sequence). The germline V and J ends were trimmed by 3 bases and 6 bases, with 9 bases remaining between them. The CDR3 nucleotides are TGTGCCAGCAGTTTCCGCAGCCTTAATTCACCCCTCCACTTT. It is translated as CASSFRSLNSPLHF.

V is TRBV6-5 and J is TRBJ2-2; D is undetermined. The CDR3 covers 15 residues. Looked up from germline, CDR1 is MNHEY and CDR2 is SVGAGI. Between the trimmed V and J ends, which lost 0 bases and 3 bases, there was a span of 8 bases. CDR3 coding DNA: TGTGCCAGCAGTTACTCGTCGGGCGACACCGGGGAGCTGTTTTTT. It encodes CASSYSSGDTGELFF.

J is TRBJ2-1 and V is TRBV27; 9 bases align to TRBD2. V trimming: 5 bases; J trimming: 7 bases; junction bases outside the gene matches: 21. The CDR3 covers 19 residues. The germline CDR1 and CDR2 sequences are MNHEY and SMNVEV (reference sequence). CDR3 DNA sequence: TGTGCCAGCAGTCTACTCGGGATTGGCGGCGGGAGGGCCGGTAATGAGCAGTTCTTC. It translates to CASSLLGIGGGRAGNEQFF.

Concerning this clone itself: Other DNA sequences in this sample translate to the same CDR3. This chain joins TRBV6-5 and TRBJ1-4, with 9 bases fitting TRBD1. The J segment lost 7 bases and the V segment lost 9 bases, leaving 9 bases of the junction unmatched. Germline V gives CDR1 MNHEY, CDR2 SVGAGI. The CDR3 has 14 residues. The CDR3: CASSSDRGGEKLFF. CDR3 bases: TGTGCCAGTTCTTCGGACAGGGGCGGTGAAAAACTGTTTTTT.

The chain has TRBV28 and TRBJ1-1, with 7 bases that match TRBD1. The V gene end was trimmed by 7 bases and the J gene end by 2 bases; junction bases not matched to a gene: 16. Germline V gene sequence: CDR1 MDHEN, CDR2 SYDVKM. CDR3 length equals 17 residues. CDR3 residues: CASTLGPLTGANTEAFF. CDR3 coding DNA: TGTGCCAGCACCCTAGGGCCCTTAACAGGGGCCAACACTGAAGCTTTCTTT.

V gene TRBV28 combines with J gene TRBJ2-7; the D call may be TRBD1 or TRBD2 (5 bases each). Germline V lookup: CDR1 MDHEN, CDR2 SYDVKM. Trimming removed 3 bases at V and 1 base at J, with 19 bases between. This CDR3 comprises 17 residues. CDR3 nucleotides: TGTGCCAGCAGTTTGGGGGTTCAGGGATTGGGGTCCTACGAGCAGTACTTC. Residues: CASSLGVQGLGSYEQYF.

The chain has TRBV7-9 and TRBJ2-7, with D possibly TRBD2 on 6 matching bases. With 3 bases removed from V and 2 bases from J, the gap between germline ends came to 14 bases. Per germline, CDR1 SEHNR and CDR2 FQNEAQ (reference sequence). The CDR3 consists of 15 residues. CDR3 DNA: TGTGCCAGCAGCTTGGGGCTAGCGCGACCCTACGAGCAGTACTTC. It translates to CASSLGLARPYEQYF.

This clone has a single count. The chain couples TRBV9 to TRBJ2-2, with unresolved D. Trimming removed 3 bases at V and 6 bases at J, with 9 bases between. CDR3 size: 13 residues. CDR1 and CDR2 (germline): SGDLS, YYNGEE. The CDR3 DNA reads TGTGCCAGCAGCGCTAACGAACCCGGGGAGCTGTTTTTT. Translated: CASSANEPGELFF.

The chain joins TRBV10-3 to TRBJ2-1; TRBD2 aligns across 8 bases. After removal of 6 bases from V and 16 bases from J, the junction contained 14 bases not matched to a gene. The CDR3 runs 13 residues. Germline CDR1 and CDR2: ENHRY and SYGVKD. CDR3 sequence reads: CAIRGVAGSQVFF. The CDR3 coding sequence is TGTGCCATCAGAGGGGTAGCGGGGTCCCAGGTATTCTTC.

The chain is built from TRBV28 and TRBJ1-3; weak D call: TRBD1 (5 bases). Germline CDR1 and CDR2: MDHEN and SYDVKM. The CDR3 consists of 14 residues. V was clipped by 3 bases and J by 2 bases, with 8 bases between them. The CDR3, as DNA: TGTGCCAGCAGTTTTACGACAGCTGGAAACACCATATATTTT. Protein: CASSFTTAGNTIYF.

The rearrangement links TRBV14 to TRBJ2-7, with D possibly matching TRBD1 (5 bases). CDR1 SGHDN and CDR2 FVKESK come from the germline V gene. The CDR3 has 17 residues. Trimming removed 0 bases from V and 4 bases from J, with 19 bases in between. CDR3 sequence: CASSQDYRTGVGYEQYF. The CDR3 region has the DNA TGTGCCAGCAGCCAAGATTACCGAACAGGTGTTGGGTACGAGCAGTACTTC.

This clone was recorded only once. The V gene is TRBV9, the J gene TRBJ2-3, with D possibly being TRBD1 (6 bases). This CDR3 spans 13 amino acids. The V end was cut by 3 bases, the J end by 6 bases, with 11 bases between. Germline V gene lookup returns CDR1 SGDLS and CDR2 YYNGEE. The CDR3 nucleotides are TGTGCCAGCAGCGGAAACCAGGGGGATACGCAGTATTTT. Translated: CASSGNQGDTQYF.

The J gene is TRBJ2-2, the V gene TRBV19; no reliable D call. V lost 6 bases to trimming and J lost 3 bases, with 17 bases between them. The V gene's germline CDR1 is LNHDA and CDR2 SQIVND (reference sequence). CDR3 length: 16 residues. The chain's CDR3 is CASSPFANRDTGELFF. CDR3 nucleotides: TGTGCCAGTAGCCCCTTTGCCAATCGAGACACCGGGGAGCTGTTTTTT.

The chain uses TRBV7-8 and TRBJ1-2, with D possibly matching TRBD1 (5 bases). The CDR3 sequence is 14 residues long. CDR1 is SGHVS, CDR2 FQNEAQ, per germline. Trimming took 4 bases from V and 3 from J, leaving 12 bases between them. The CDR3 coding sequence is TGTGCCAGCAGCTCAACGGGGGTCTACTATGGCTACACCTTC. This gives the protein CASSSTGVYYGYTF.